The 25 T cell receptor beta chains below all came from one sample that was sequenced in a study of shared clonotypes between healthy human individuals. Sequenced by immunoSEQ multiplex PCR; TCRdb stores in-frame clones only, minus some. This table holds hundreds of thousands of clones, roughly four fifths found once. Sequencing was performed on PBMCs. These receptors all stem from a woman aged 40 to 49 in good health. Some clones in this sample may be carry-over from other donors' samples.

Concerning this clone: The sample contains more than one DNA sequence encoding this CDR3. This rearrangement joins TRBV13 to TRBJ2-4, with 8 bases that match TRBD1. CDR1 is PRHDT, CDR2 FYEKMQ, per germline (reference sequence). The CDR3 has 17 residues. The V segment lost 5 bases and the J segment 2 bases; nucleotides outside the gene matches: 11. In DNA, the CDR3 is TGTGCCAGCAGCCCAGTCGGCAGGGGGCGGTCCAAAAACATTCAGTACTTC. Translating it yields CASSPVGRGRSKNIQYF.

The rearrangement uses TRBV7-8 and TRBJ2-7; D unresolved. This CDR3 contains 14 residues. V lost 2 bases and J 2 bases, leaving 10 bases between the germline ends. Germline CDR1 reads SGHVS; CDR2 reads FQNEAQ. The CDR3 region is CASSLTATTYEQYF. The CDR3 DNA is TGTGCCAGCAGCTTAACAGCGACCACCTACGAGCAGTACTTC.

The chain is built from TRBV27 and TRBJ2-7, with 8 bases matching TRBD1. Germline V CDR1 and CDR2: MNHEY, SMNVEV (reference sequence). The CDR3 totals 15 residues. V trimming: 5 bases; J trimming: 0 bases; junction bases outside the gene matches: 6. The CDR3 region is CASSSRTGPSYEQYF. The DNA of the CDR3 is TGTGCCAGCAGTAGTAGGACAGGGCCCTCCTACGAGCAGTACTTC.

The V gene is TRBV7-8, the J gene TRBJ2-7; possibly TRBD1 or TRBD2 for D (5 bases each). This CDR3 is 13 amino acids long. V was trimmed by 5 bases and J by 5 bases, leaving 13 bases between them. Germline V gene data show CDR1 as SGHVS and CDR2 as FQNEAQ. CDR3 loop: CASSLTGADEQYF. CDR3 sequence (DNA): TGTGCCAGCAGCCTAACCGGGGCCGACGAGCAGTACTTC. Filled out from reference TRBV7-8 and TRBJ2-7, the complete variable domain reads GAGVSQSPRYKVAKRGQDVALRCDPISGHVSLFWYQQALGQGPEFLTYFQNEAQLDKSGLPSDRFFAERPEGSVSTLKIQRTQQEDSAVYLCASSLTGADEQYFGPGTRLTVT.

Many counts were recorded for this clone. The sample holds other DNA sequences that translate to the same CDR3. The chain is built from TRBV28 and TRBJ2-7; D gene uncertain. Germline V lookup: CDR1 MDHEN, CDR2 SYDVKM. The V end lost 3 bases, the J end lost 3 bases, and 6 bases lay between the germline ends. The CDR3 is 12 residues long. This CDR3 reads CASSFRRYEQYF. The CDR3 DNA is TGTGCCAGCAGTTTTCGTCGCTACGAGCAGTACTTC.

In the case of this clone: A read error is possible here, since a much larger clone lies one base away. The rearrangement joins TRBV7-3 to TRBJ1-1, with D maybe TRBD1 (6 bases). The CDR3 extends over 13 amino acids. Trimming removed 4 bases at V and 1 base at J, with 7 bases between. Per the germline V gene, CDR1 is SGHTA and CDR2 is FQGTGA. Written as DNA, the CDR3 is TGTGCCAGCAGCTCGGGACAGAACACTGAAGCTTTCTTT. Translated, it gives CASSSGQNTEAFF.

On this clone: This likely reflects a read error, since a far larger clone is one base away. Other DNA sequences in the same sample also yield this CDR3. The chain employs TRBV5-4 and TRBJ2-2, with D perhaps given as TRBD1 or TRBD2 (5 bases each). The CDR3 contains 18 residues. The germline V and J ends were trimmed by 0 bases and 0 bases, with 15 bases remaining between them. The germline CDR1 and CDR2 sequences are SGHNT and YYREEE (reference sequence). The CDR3 DNA is TGTGCCAGCAGCTTGGGGTTCGGGACGGGATCGAACACCGGGGAGCTGTTTTTT. This sequence encodes CASSLGFGTGSNTGELFF.

This clone was seen just once. This may come from a read error, since a much larger clone is one base off. The CDR3 protein is CASSPRGQITAYEQCF. Here the CDR3 DNA reads TGTGCCAGTAGTCCCCGGGGACAGATTACCGCCTACGAGCAGTGCTTC. The J gene is TRBJ2-7, the V gene TRBV19; 7 bases line up with TRBD1. Germline loops: CDR1 LNHDA, CDR2 SQIVND (reference sequence). This CDR3 spans 16 amino acids.

This chain joins TRBV29-1 and TRBJ1-2; TRBD1 agrees at 9 bases. The CDR3 runs 15 residues. Germline values: CDR1 SQVTM, CDR2 ANQGSEA. Trimming removed 6 bases from V and 4 bases from J; junction bases left unmatched: 12. CDR3 nucleotides: TGCAGCGTCGATCCACCGGGACAGGGACCCTATGGCTACACCTTC. It specifies CSVDPPGQGPYGYTF.

J is TRBJ2-5 and V is TRBV7-2, with 10 nucleotides matching TRBD2. The CDR3 has 14 amino acids. V lost 4 bases, J lost 2 bases, and 1 base stayed unmatched. CDR1 is SGHTA, CDR2 FQGNSA, per germline. Here the CDR3 DNA reads TGTGCCAGCAGCTCGACTAGCGGGCAAGAGACCCAGTACTTC. Translation: CASSSTSGQETQYF.

About this clone: This CDR3 is also generated by other DNA sequences in the sample. J is TRBJ2-7 and V is TRBV7-2, with TRBD2 identical over 8 bases. Germline CDR1 reads SGHTA; CDR2 reads FQGNSA. This CDR3 spans 13 amino acids. With 5 bases clipped from V and 4 bases from J, the junction kept 4 bases outside the gene matches. CDR3 bases: TGTGCCAGCAGCAGCGGGAGAGGGTACGAGCAGTACTTC. Its protein is CASSSGRGYEQYF.

The gene calls are TRBV2 and TRBJ2-1; D might be TRBD2 (6 bases). Trimming removed 5 bases from V and 10 bases from J, with 15 bases in between. The length of the CDR3 is 13 residues. Per germline, CDR1 SNHLY and CDR2 FYNNEI. CDR3 amino acids: CASSPTRDSEQFF. DNA for the CDR3: TGTGCCAGCAGTCCTACCCGGGACTCCGAGCAGTTCTTC.

V is TRBV5-4 and J is TRBJ1-1; TRBD1 matches 9 bases. After removal of 4 bases from V and 1 base from J, the junction contained 8 bases not matched to a gene. The CDR3 runs 16 residues. CDR1 SGHNT and CDR2 YYREEE come from the germline V gene (reference sequence). The CDR3 DNA is TGTGCCAGCAGCCCCGGGACAGGGAGAGCGAACACTGAAGCTTTCTTT. Translated, it gives CASSPGTGRANTEAFF.

Regarding this clone: At the DNA level, this CDR3 is encoded by other sequences in the same sample as well. The chain recombines TRBV7-2 with TRBJ2-2, with D tentatively TRBD1 (5 bases). The germline V gene encodes CDR1 SGHTA and CDR2 FQGNSA. There are 13 residues in the CDR3. Deletions cut 0 bases from V and 8 bases from J, with 7 bases between. CDR3 bases: TGTGCCAGCAGCTTAGCGAGACAGGGGGAGCTGTTTTTT. Protein product: CASSLARQGELFF.

The chain has TRBV6-6 and TRBJ1-1; D may be TRBD1 (5 bases). The germline V gene has CDR1 MNHNY and CDR2 SVGAGI (reference sequence). V was pared by 1 base and J by 1 base, with 10 bases between. This CDR3 has 15 amino acids. The CDR3 sequence: CASSYYRRGNTEAFF. CDR3 nucleotide sequence: TGTGCCAGCAGTTACTACCGTAGGGGGAACACTGAAGCTTTCTTT.

This chain links TRBV4-2 with TRBJ2-1, with 11 bases matching TRBD2. Trimming cost V 3 bases and J 3 bases; bases outside gene matches: 1. This CDR3 contains 15 residues. Per germline, CDR1 LGHNA and CDR2 YNFKEQ. The CDR3: CASSHGTSGYNEQFF. The CDR3 DNA reads TGTGCCAGCAGCCACGGGACTAGCGGCTACAATGAGCAGTTCTTC.

The gene calls are TRBV27 and TRBJ1-2, with D unresolved. V dropped 3 bases and J dropped 8 bases, with 16 bases sitting between them. Germline V gene lookup returns CDR1 MNHEY and CDR2 SMNVEV (reference sequence). This CDR3 has 14 residues. The CDR3 nucleotides read TGTGCCAGCAGTTTGGGCCGTGCGGCTTGGGGCTACACCTTC. Protein: CASSLGRAAWGYTF.

The gene calls are TRBV30 and TRBJ1-1; D might be TRBD1 (6 bases). Looked up from germline, CDR1 is GTSNPN and CDR2 is SVGIG (reference sequence). The CDR3 covers 13 residues. Trimming left V 0 bases short and J 5 bases short, with 10 bases between. The CDR3 DNA follows: TGTGCCTGGAGTGTATGGGGGGCGACTGAAGCTTTCTTT. Translating gives CAWSVWGATEAFF.

A note on this clone: A far bigger clonotype differs at one base, so this is likely a read error. CDR3: CAWSRQGGPNRPQHF. The CDR3 DNA reads TGTGCCTGGAGTAGACAGGGGGGGCCGAATCGGCCCCAGCATTTT. V is TRBV30 and J is TRBJ1-5; TRBD1 aligns across 9 bases. Germline CDR1 and CDR2: GTSNPN and SVGIG (reference sequence). This CDR3 comprises 15 residues. The full variable domain, rest sourced from reference TRBV30 and TRBJ1-5, is SQTIHQWPATLVQPVGSPLSLECTVEGTSNPNLYWYRQAAGRGLQLLFYSVGIGQISSEVPQNLSASRPQDRQFILSSKKLLLSDSGFYLCAWSRQGGPNRPQHFGDGTRLSIL.

The J gene is TRBJ2-7, the V gene TRBV7-9, with D tentatively TRBD1 (6 bases). The germline gives CDR1 SEHNR, CDR2 FQNEAQ (reference sequence). V was clipped by 2 bases and J by 6 bases, with 14 bases between them. The CDR3 runs 14 residues. As DNA, the CDR3 is TGTGCCAGCAGCTTACAGGGGAGCATTTCCGAGCAGTACTTC. Encoded protein: CASSLQGSISEQYF.

DNA of the CDR3: TGTGCCACCATCCGGGACAGGGCCACTGAAGCTTTCTTT. It codes for CATIRDRATEAFF. The chain employs TRBV6-5 and TRBJ1-1; 9 bases line up with TRBD1. CDR1 is MNHEY, CDR2 SVGAGI, per germline. Trimming removed 10 bases from V and 4 bases from J; junction bases left unmatched: 7. This CDR3 spans 13 amino acids.

On this clone itself: A far larger clone lies a single base away; this is likely a read error. The genes are TRBV30 and TRBJ2-5, with D uncertain. Trimming removed 3 bases from V and 0 bases from J, with 11 bases in between. There are 14 residues in the CDR3. Germline V CDR1 and CDR2: GTSNPN, SVGIG (reference sequence). The DNA of the CDR3 is TGTGCCTGGAGGAAGCTCCTGTACCAAGAGACCCAGTACTTC. Encoded protein: CAWRKLLYQETQYF.

This clone came up once. The rearrangement joins TRBV2 to TRBJ1-1, with TRBD1 matching 7 bases. The CDR3 covers 13 residues. Germline-derived CDR1 and CDR2 are SNHLY and FYNNEI. J gave up 2 bases and V 7 bases, and 4 bases lay outside the gene matches. DNA of the CDR3: TGTGCCAGCAAGGGACAGCCAAACACTGAAGCTTTCTTT. Translating it yields CASKGQPNTEAFF.

This clone was picked up many times. The genes are TRBV4-2 and TRBJ1-2; D is uncertain. V was cut by 3 bases and J by 2 bases, with 10 bases left in between. The germline V gene has CDR1 LGHNA and CDR2 YNFKEQ. CDR3 length equals 14 residues. CDR3 protein: CASSQATENYGYTF. CDR3 coding DNA: TGTGCCAGCAGCCAGGCGACGGAAAACTATGGCTACACCTTC.

This clone occurred many times. Other DNA sequences from this sample encode an identical CDR3 as well. The chain combines TRBV20-1 with TRBJ1-2, with 7 bases lining up with TRBD1. Germline V gene sequence: CDR1 DFQATT, CDR2 SNEGSKA (reference sequence). This CDR3 is 11 amino acids long. The CDR3 spells CGGQLDYGYTF. The CDR3 DNA reads TGCGGGGGACAGCTTGACTATGGCTACACCTTC.